This entry describes one T cell receptor beta chain. The data belong to a study of shared clonotypes between healthy human individuals. The CDR3 extends over 15 amino acids. Germline V gives CDR1 SGHTA, CDR2 FQGTGA. Trimming shortened V by 5 bases and J by 0 bases, and 10 bases separated the two germline ends. Sorted-subset replicate PCRs used 150 to 200 ng of genomic DNA. This amount corresponded to some 30,000 T cell genomes. Libraries were prepared by immunoSEQ multiplex PCR; TCRdb keeps only in-frame clonotypes and omits some of them. This table has millions of clones, under 95% appearing once. Naive CD8 populations comprised CD45RO-negative cells positively selected for CCR7, excluding terminally differentiated effector memory CD45RA+ cells.

The sequenced sample consisted of naive CD8+ T cells from PBMCs. The J gene is TRBJ2-2, the V gene TRBV7-3; D perhaps matches TRBD2 (5 bases). The sequence derives from a man aged 18 to 29 in good health. Some clones in this sample may be carry-over from other donors' samples. The CDR3 bases are TGTGCCAGCAGCAATAGCGCAGCGAACACCGGGGAGCTGTTTTTT. This gives the protein CASSNSAANTGELFF.